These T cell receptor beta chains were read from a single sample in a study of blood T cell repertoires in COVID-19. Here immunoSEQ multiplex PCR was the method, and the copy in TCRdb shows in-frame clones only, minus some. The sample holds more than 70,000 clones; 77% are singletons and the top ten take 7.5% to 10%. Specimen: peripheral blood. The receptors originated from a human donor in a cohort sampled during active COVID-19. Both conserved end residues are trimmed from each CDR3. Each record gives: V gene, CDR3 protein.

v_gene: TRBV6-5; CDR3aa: ASSYSRVDPLDGYT
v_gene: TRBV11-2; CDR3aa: ASSPHRGLAGSEQF
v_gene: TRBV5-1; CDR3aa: ASSFRGSSSYEQY
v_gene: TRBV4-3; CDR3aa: ASSLTVQGISGANVLT
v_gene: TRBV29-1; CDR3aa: SVGLDYEQY
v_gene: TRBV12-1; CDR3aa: ASSARPYTFGSSYNSPLH
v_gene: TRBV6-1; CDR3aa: ASSGATGTYNSPLH
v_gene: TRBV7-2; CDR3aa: ASSSRTGGGVETQY
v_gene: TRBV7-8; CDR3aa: ASSPFRGRDQPQH
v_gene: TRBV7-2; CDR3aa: ASSRGQPTEQY
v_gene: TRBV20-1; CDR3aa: SASTSGNTDTQY
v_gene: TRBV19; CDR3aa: ASSRQDFVTEAF
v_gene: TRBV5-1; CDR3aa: ASSLLKGIRAGEKLF
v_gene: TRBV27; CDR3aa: ASSLVFGYEQY
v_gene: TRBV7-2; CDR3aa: ASSRDRGNQPQH
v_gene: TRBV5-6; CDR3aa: ASSKGTNQPQH
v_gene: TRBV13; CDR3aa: ASSLKPTGAGYEQY
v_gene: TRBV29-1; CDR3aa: SVADRVDYGYT